The next 17 T cell receptor beta chains were all read from a single sample in a study of beta chain features in type 1 diabetes. The isolated RNA, all of it, was reverse transcribed, so expressed TCRB transcripts were what got sequenced. Measured with immunoSEQ multiplex PCR; TCRdb has only the in-frame clones, and not every one. This repertoire shows under 450,000 clones, about 15% found once; its top ten account for around 0.02%. Sequencing was performed on naive CD4+ T cells from blood. The receptors derive from a woman under 30 in good health.

This clone was observed a few times. The CDR3 DNA reads TGTGCCAGCAGTTCCGGGACAGAAGTCGGGGAGCTGTTTTTT. It translates to CASSSGTEVGELFF. The rearrangement joins TRBV28 to TRBJ2-2; 7 bases align to TRBD1. CDR1 and CDR2 from the germline V gene are MDHEN and SYDVKM. This CDR3 spans 14 amino acids. J lost 7 bases, V lost 4 bases, and 6 bases had no gene match.

This clone was found a few times. The chain is built from TRBV29-1 and TRBJ1-1; no firm D call. CDR1 and CDR2 from the germline V gene are SQVTM and ANQGSEA. The CDR3 has 14 residues. V shed 0 bases and J shed 4 bases, with 12 bases lying between them. As DNA, the CDR3 is TGCAGCGTTGAAGATCTAAACGGTGGCACTGAAGCTTTCTTT. Its protein product is CSVEDLNGGTEAFF. The full variable domain, rest sourced from reference TRBV29-1 and TRBJ1-1, is SAVISQKPSRDICQRGTSLTIQCQVDSQVTMMFWYRQQPGQSLTLIATANQGSEATYESGFVIDKFPISRPNLTFSTLTVSNMSPEDSSIYLCSVEDLNGGTEAFFGQGTRLTVV.

The sample holds a few counts of this clone. V gene TRBV5-8 combines with J gene TRBJ2-5, with TRBD1 matching 7 bases. The V gene's germline CDR1 is SGHTS and CDR2 YDEGEE. The CDR3 runs to 16 residues. Germline trimming cut 4 bases from V and 5 bases from J; bases unmatched to any gene: 14. The CDR3 protein is CASSIGTGAQGETQYF. The DNA of the CDR3 is TGTGCCAGCAGCATCGGAACAGGGGCGCAAGGGGAGACCCAGTACTTC. Combining the CDR3 with reference TRBV5-8 and TRBJ2-5 gives the whole variable domain EAGVTQSPTHLIKTRGQQATLRCSPISGHTSVYWYQQALGLGLQFLLWYDEGEERNRGNFPPRFSGRQFPNYSSELNVNALELEDSALYLCASSIGTGAQGETQYFGPGTRLLVL.

This clone occurred a few times. The chain joins TRBV19 to TRBJ2-6; 7 nucleotides agree with TRBD1. CDR1 is LNHDA and CDR2 is SQIVND in the germline V gene (reference sequence). The J segment lost 2 bases and the V segment lost 6 bases, leaving 13 bases of the junction unmatched. This CDR3 has 18 residues. CDR3 bases: TGTGCCAGTAGCCCAAGGGTAGGGGGCGAGGCTGGGGCCAACGTCCTGACTTTC. Translated: CASSPRVGGEAGANVLTF. The complete variable domain, with remaining parts taken from reference TRBV19 and TRBJ2-6, reads DGGITQSPKYLFRKEGQNVTLSCEQNLNHDAMYWYRQDPGQGLRLIYYSQIVNDFQKGDIAEGYSVSREKKESFPLTVTSAQKNPTAFYLCASSPRVGGEAGANVLTFGAGSRLTVL.

In its sample, this clone was seen a few times. The chain employs TRBV29-1 and TRBJ2-1, with D possibly TRBD1 on 5 matching bases. Per germline, CDR1 SQVTM and CDR2 ANQGSEA. The CDR3 sequence is 13 residues long. V was cut by 7 bases and J by 1 base, with 11 bases left in between. The CDR3 DNA reads as TGCAGCGGGAGACAGCGATCCTACAATGAGCAGTTCTTC. It translates to CSGRQRSYNEQFF.

In DNA form, the CDR3 reads TGCGCCAGCAGCTTGAAGACAGGGGCAGACAATGAGCAGTTCTTC. This codes for CASSLKTGADNEQFF. V gene TRBV5-1 combines with J gene TRBJ2-1; 8 bases line up with TRBD1. This CDR3 is built from 15 residues. Trimming cost V 1 base and J 5 bases; bases outside gene matches: 5. Germline lookup yields CDR1 SGHRS and CDR2 YFSETQ. The full variable domain, with the rest looked up from reference TRBV5-1 and TRBJ2-1, is KAGVTQTPRYLIKTRGQQVTLSCSPISGHRSVSWYQQTPGQGLQFLFEYFSETQRNKGNFPGRFSGRQFSNSRSEMNVSTLELGDSALYLCASSLKTGADNEQFFGPGTRLTVL.

The chain is built from TRBV19 and TRBJ2-1; possible D gene TRBD1, 6 bases. This CDR3 spans 16 amino acids. The germline CDR1 and CDR2 sequences are LNHDA and SQIVND (reference sequence). Trimming left V 3 bases short and J 7 bases short, with 19 bases between. The CDR3 DNA reads TGTGCCAGTAGTATTGTAGGGCAGGGGCTCGGGAATGAGCAGTTCTTC. Its translation is CASSIVGQGLGNEQFF.

The chain uses TRBV19 and TRBJ1-1; D gene ambiguous. Germline V gene data show CDR1 as LNHDA and CDR2 as SQIVND (reference sequence). The CDR3 extends over 12 amino acids. V was pared by 6 bases and J by 4 bases, with 9 bases between. CDR3 in DNA: TGTGCCAGTAGCCCCCCGGGCACTGAAGCTTTCTTT. This sequence encodes CASSPPGTEAFF.

Only a few counts were recorded for this clone. This chain links TRBV30 with TRBJ1-3, with D possibly TRBD1 on 5 matching bases. The V end was cut by 5 bases, the J end by 2 bases, with 10 bases between. The CDR3 is 13 amino acids. CDR1 is GTSNPN and CDR2 is SVGIG in the germline V gene (reference sequence). In DNA, the CDR3 is TGTGCCTGGGATCAGGGTACTGGAAACACCATATATTTT. Translated: CAWDQGTGNTIYF.

This clone was detected a few times. The V call is TRBV14, the J call TRBJ2-4, with 9 positions matching TRBD2. In germline, CDR1 is SGHDN, CDR2 FVKESK. CDR3 length: 17 residues. The V gene end was trimmed by 1 base and the J gene end by 4 bases; junction bases not matched to a gene: 8. CDR3 sequence: CASSQVAAGGLKNIQYF. Written as DNA, the CDR3 is TGTGCCAGCAGCCAAGTTGCGGCGGGGGGGTTGAAAAACATTCAGTACTTC.

In this sample, this clone turned up a few times. V and J are TRBV20-1 and TRBJ2-7, with TRBD1 matching over 8 bases. The germline CDR1 and CDR2 sequences are DFQATT and SNEGSKA (reference sequence). This CDR3 region has 11 residues. Losses at the gene ends were 7 bases for V and 6 bases for J; bases not matched to a gene: 5. CDR3 in amino acids: CSGQGALEQYF. CDR3 in DNA: TGCAGTGGGCAGGGGGCCCTCGAGCAGTACTTC.

Only a few counts were recorded for this clone. The chain joins TRBV30 to TRBJ2-7, with D perhaps matching TRBD1 (6 bases). The CDR3 totals 15 residues. The germline V gene encodes CDR1 GTSNPN and CDR2 SVGIG (reference sequence). V was cut by 2 bases and J by 5 bases, with 19 bases left in between. The CDR3 protein is CAWSTRGRGPNEQYF. In nucleotides, the CDR3 is TGTGCCTGGAGTACTCGGGGCAGGGGCCCCAACGAGCAGTACTTC.

This chain uses TRBV7-9 with TRBJ1-2; D is ambiguous. This CDR3 region has 13 residues. The germline V gene has CDR1 SEHNR and CDR2 FQNEAQ (reference sequence). Trimming took 5 bases from V and 3 from J, leaving 10 bases between them. In DNA, the CDR3 is TGTGCCAGCAGCCTAAGCCAATACTATGGCTACACCTTC. Encoded protein: CASSLSQYYGYTF.

This clone was found a few times. V is TRBV6-5 and J is TRBJ2-3; 10 nucleotides align to TRBD2. Germline V CDR1 and CDR2: MNHEY, SVGAGI. CDR3 length: 15 amino acids. Unmatched junction bases numbered 11, after V lost 10 bases and J lost 4 bases. CDR3 sequence (DNA): TGTGCCACCCCGCGTTCTAGCGGGAGTGCAGATACGCAGTATTTT. It encodes CATPRSSGSADTQYF.

Only one count was recorded for this clone. The chain carries TRBV14 and TRBJ1-1; the D is unclear. The length of the CDR3 is 12 residues. The V end lost 3 bases, the J end lost 5 bases, and 7 bases lay between the germline ends. Germline-derived CDR1 and CDR2 are SGHDN and FVKESK. The CDR3 sequence is CASSQGRTEAFF. The CDR3 DNA reads as TGTGCCAGCAGCCAGGGGAGAACTGAAGCTTTCTTT. Full variable domain (rest looked up from reference TRBV14 and TRBJ1-1): EAGVTQFPSHSVIEKGQTVTLRCDPISGHDNLYWYRRVMGKEIKFLLHFVKESKQDESGMPNNRFLAERTGGTYSTLKVQPAELEDSGVYFCASSQGRTEAFFGQGTRLTVV.

This clone was seen only a few times. The chain joins TRBV5-4 to TRBJ2-1; D remains ambiguous. The CDR3 sequence is 14 residues long. Trimming shortened V by 0 bases and J by 5 bases, and 9 bases separated the two germline ends. CDR1 and CDR2 (germline): SGHNT, YYREEE (reference sequence). The CDR3 DNA reads TGTGCCAGCAGCTTGGTAACACCAAACAATGAGCAGTTCTTC. As protein: CASSLVTPNNEQFF.

This rearrangement joins TRBV28 to TRBJ2-7; D possibly corresponds to TRBD1 (6 bases). From germline, CDR1 is MDHEN and CDR2 SYDVKM. Deletions cut 7 bases from V and 4 bases from J, with 11 bases between. There are 12 residues in the CDR3. The CDR3 coding sequence is TGTGCCAGCACCTCGGACAGATACGAGCAGTACTTC. Translated, it gives CASTSDRYEQYF.